The sample holds one count of the clone carrying this TCR beta chain. Its antigen remains unknown. This sample stems from a study of CD8+CD57+ T cells in acquired aplastic anemia. The overall study: When averaged, DNA from sorted CD4+ and CD8+ cells came to 3 to 4 ug. Findings of the study overall: In common between the patients and the controls were around 29 CD8+ CDR3 sequences. Controls did not differ significantly from patients in CD8+ Simpson's diversity.

Before being chosen for sequencing, patients had shown CD8+CD57+ cell expansion by flow cytometry. Untreated patients provided the blood samples, with no therapy given before sampling. Genomic DNA served as template for TCR beta VDJ and CDR3 profiling. A single record per CDR3 protein comes from TCRdb applying MiXCR to the reads. Of about 120,000 distinct CDR3 sequences listed, 55% to 60% are singletons. Sequencing was carried out using sorted CD4+, CD8+, or CD8+CD57+ T cells (not recorded which) from PBMCs. The TCR comes from a human donor with aplastic anemia.

CDR3 nucleotides: TGTGCCACTCAGGACAGGGGTTATCACGAGCAGTACTTC. Protein product: CATQDRGYHEQYF. The rearrangement uses TRBV24-1 and TRBJ2-7; 9 positions agree with TRBD1. The CDR3 totals 13 residues. Germline-derived CDR1 and CDR2 are KGHDR and SFDVKD. V shed 10 bases, J shed 5 bases, and the junction held 8 bases outside the gene matches.